The present T cell receptor beta chain was sequenced within a study of OX40 agonist ivuxolimab in advanced cancers. Study information: A mean age of about 59 years, range roughly 20 to 79, was recorded, and under 85% were male.

Patients who had autoimmune disease history or got systemic immunosuppression were left out. Overall study results and limits: With doses of 0.1-3.0 mg/kg, partial responders showed among the lowest clonal expansion.

The CDR3 contains 12 residues. The V end was cut by 10 bases, the J end by 2 bases, with 12 bases between. Germline V gene data show CDR1 as MNHNS and CDR2 as SASEGT. Clones were read by immunoSEQ multiplex PCR, and TCRdb kept only the in-frame ones, dropping some. The sample carries over 20,000 clones, about four fifths recorded once. A remark on this clone: The target antigen is unknown.

The material sequenced was CD4+ or CD8+ T cells sorted from blood, taken in a trial of the OX40 agonist ivuxolimab. This clonotype was sampled from an adult with an advanced solid tumor such as melanoma, head and neck, liver or kidney cancer. The rearrangement uses TRBV6-1 and TRBJ2-7; D ambiguous. CDR3 protein: CATKQRAYEQYF. In DNA, the CDR3 is TGTGCCACCAAACAGAGAGCCTACGAGCAGTACTTC.